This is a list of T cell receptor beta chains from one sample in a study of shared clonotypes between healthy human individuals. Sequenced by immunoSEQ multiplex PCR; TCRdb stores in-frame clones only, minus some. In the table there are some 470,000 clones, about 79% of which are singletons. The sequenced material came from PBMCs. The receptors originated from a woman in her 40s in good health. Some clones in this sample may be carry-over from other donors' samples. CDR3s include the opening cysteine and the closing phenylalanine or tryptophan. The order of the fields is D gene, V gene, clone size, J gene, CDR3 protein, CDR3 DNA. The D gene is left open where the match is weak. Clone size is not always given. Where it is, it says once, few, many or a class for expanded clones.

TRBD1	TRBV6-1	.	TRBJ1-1	CASSEFLGQGFVNTEAFF	TGTGCCAGCAGTGAATTTCTGGGACAGGGGTTCGTGAACACTGAAGCTTTCTTT
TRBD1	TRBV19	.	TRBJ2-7	CASSTPGTGAFYEQYF	TGTGCCAGTAGCACCCCCGGGACAGGGGCCTTTTACGAGCAGTACTTC
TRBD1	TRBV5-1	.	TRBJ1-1	CASSYRGENTEAFF	TGCGCCAGCAGTTACAGGGGGGAGAACACTGAAGCTTTCTTT
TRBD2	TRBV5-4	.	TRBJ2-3	CASSPPGTSGRDTQYF	TGTGCCAGCAGCCCCCCTGGGACTAGCGGGAGAGATACGCAGTATTTT
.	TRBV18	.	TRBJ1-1	CASSQTGSYRGTEAFF	TGTGCCAGCTCACAGACGGGGTCTTACCGGGGCACTGAAGCTTTCTTT
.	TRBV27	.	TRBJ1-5	CASSFRDSNQPQHF	TGTGCCAGCAGTTTTAGAGATAGCAATCAGCCCCAGCATTTT
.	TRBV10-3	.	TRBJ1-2	CAISDDKGANYGYTF	TGTGCCATCAGTGACGACAAGGGGGCTAACTATGGCTACACCTTC
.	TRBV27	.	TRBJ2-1	CASSRGGNEQFF	TGTGCCAGCAGTCGAGGTGGGAATGAGCAGTTCTTC
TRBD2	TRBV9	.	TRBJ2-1	CASSVGQLGTSDNEQFF	TGTGCCAGCAGCGTAGGCCAGTTGGGGACTAGCGACAATGAGCAGTTCTTC
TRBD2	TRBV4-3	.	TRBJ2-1	CASSQDAGAHNEQFF	TGCGCCAGCAGCCAAGACGCGGGAGCCCACAATGAGCAGTTCTTC
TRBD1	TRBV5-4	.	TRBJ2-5	CASSYTGTEETQYF	TGTGCCAGCAGCTACACCGGGACAGAAGAGACCCAGTACTTC
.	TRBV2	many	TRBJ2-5	CASRTGQTAAETQYF	TGTGCCAGCAGAACCGGACAGACTGCGGCCGAGACCCAGTACTTC
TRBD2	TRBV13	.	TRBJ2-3	CASQPRTSGRDTQYF	TGTGCCAGCCAACCCAGGACTAGCGGGAGGGATACGCAGTATTTT
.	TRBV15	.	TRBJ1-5	CATADRINQPQHF	TGTGCCACCGCTGACAGGATAAATCAGCCCCAGCATTTT
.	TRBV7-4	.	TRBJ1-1	CASSVAQGNTEAFF	TGTGCCAGCAGCGTAGCTCAGGGGAACACTGAAGCTTTCTTT
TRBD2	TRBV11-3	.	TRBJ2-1	CASGGSGNEQFF	TGTGCCAGCGGCGGGAGCGGCAATGAGCAGTTCTTC
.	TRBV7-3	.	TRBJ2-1	CASSLTGEYNEQFF	TGTGCCAGCAGCTTAACTGGGGAGTACAATGAGCAGTTCTTC
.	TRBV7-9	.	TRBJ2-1	CASSRGGVSDNEQFF	TGTGCCAGCAGCCGAGGTGGAGTCAGCGACAATGAGCAGTTCTTC
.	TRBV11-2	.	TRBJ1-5	CASSLGVGQSNQPQHF	TGTGCCAGCAGCTTGGGGGTCGGACAGAGCAATCAGCCCCAGCATTTT
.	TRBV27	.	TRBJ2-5	CASSFKYQETQYF	TGTGCCAGCAGTTTTAAGTACCAAGAGACCCAGTACTTC
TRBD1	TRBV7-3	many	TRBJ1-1	CASSLGTGFNTEAFF	TGTGCCAGCAGCCTAGGGACAGGATTCAACACTGAAGCTTTCTTT
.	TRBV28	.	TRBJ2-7	CASNQPDRRKSYEQYF	TGTGCCAGCAATCAACCAGACAGGAGGAAATCCTACGAGCAGTACTTC
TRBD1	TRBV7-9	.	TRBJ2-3	CASSPGTGGFGTDTQYF	TGTGCCAGCAGCCCCGGGACAGGGGGCTTCGGCACAGATACGCAGTATTTT
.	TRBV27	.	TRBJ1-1	CASSRARVSSEAFF	TGTGCCAGCAGTCGGGCCAGGGTCAGCTCTGAAGCTTTCTTT
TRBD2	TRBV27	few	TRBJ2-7	CASSLSRGTSGRAYEQYF	TGTGCCAGCAGTTTATCCAGAGGGACTAGCGGGAGGGCCTACGAGCAGTACTTC
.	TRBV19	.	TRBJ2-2	CASRVVRPRNGELFF	TGTGCCAGCAGAGTGGTGCGGCCAAGGAACGGGGAGCTGTTTTTT
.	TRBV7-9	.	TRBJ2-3	CASSQRSGVTDTQYF	TGTGCCAGCAGCCAAAGGTCCGGAGTCACAGATACGCAGTATTTT
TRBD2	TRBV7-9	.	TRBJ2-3	CASSRGREGDTQYF	TGTGCCAGCAGCCGCGGGAGGGAAGGGGATACGCAGTATTTT
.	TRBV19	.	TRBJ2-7	CASSIEGGPYEQYF	TGTGCCAGTAGTATTGAAGGGGGTCCCTACGAGCAGTACTTC
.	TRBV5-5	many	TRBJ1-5	CASSFRVNQPQHF	TGTGCCAGCAGCTTCAGGGTTAATCAGCCCCAGCATTTT
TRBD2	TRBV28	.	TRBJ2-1	CASSLYRGRALYNEQFF	TGTGCCAGCAGTTTATATCGCGGGAGGGCCCTCTACAATGAGCAGTTCTTC
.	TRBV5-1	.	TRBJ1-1	CASSLAAVNTEAFF	TGCGCCAGCAGCTTGGCCGCGGTGAACACTGAAGCTTTCTTT
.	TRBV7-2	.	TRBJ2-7	CASSSSQGFYEQYF	TGTGCCAGCAGCTCCTCTCAGGGGTTCTACGAGCAGTACTTC
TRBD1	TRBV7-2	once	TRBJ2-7	CASSSRTGSSYEQYF	TGTGCCAGCAGCTCGAGGACAGGGAGCTCCTACGAGCAGTACTTC
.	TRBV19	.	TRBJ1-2	CASATDGGARHYGYTF	TGTGCCAGCGCGACTGACGGGGGGGCGCGGCACTATGGCTACACCTTC
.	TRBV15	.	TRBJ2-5	CATSPDAGHQETQYF	TGTGCCACCAGCCCCGACGCAGGTCACCAAGAGACCCAGTACTTC
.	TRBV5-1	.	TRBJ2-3	CASSNLGNRGTDTQYF	TGCGCCAGCAGTAATCTAGGGAATCGGGGCACAGATACGCAGTATTTT
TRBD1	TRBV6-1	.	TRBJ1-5	CASRTGGGQPQHF	TGTGCCAGCAGGACAGGGGGTGGTCAGCCCCAGCATTTT
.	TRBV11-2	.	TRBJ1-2	CASSLAVDGGYTF	TGTGCCAGCAGCTTGGCGGTCGACGGTGGCTACACCTTC
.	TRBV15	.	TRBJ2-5	CATSRATFPGRETQYF	TGTGCCACCAGCAGAGCAACCTTTCCTGGACGAGAGACCCAGTACTTC
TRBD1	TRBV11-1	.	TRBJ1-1	CASSRQGTGLNTEAFF	TGTGCCAGCAGCCGACAGGGGACCGGCTTGAACACTGAAGCTTTCTTT
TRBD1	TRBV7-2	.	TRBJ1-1	CASSSAGGRGNTEAFF	TGTGCCAGCAGCTCCGCAGGGGGCCGAGGGAACACTGAAGCTTTCTTT
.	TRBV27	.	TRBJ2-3	CASRASTDTQYF	TGTGCCAGCAGAGCTAGCACAGATACGCAGTATTTT
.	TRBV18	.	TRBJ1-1	CASSLTGREAFF	TGTGCCAGCTCACTTACAGGGAGGGAAGCTTTCTTT
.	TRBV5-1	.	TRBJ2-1	CASSLNLGGEQFF	TGCGCCAGCAGCCTCAACTTAGGCGGGGAGCAGTTCTTC
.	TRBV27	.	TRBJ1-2	CASSLSGRYGYTF	TGTGCCAGCAGTTTATCTGGTCGTTATGGCTACACCTTC
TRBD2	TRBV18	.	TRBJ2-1	CASSHPGLAGGPGEQFF	TGTGCCAGCTCACACCCGGGACTAGCGGGAGGGCCGGGTGAGCAGTTCTTC
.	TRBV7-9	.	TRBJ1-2	CASSPTWYGYTF	TGTGCCAGCAGCCCAACCTGGTATGGCTACACCTTC
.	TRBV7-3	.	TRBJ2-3	CASSQSLGATDTQYF	TGTGCCAGCAGCCAAAGTCTGGGAGCTACAGATACGCAGTATTTT
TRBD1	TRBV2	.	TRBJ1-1	CASRRTGGYTEAFF	TGTGCCAGCAGACGGACAGGAGGATACACTGAAGCTTTCTTT
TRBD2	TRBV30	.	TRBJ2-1	CAWSGLAGYNEQFF	TGTGCCTGGAGTGGGCTAGCGGGGTACAATGAGCAGTTCTTC
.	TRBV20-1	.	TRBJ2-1	CSASRGNEQFF	TGCAGTGCTAGTAGGGGGAACGAGCAGTTCTTC
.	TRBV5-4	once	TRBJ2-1	CASSPRRNEQFF	TGTGCCAGCAGCCCTAGGAGAAATGAGCAGTTCTTC
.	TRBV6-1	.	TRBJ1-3	CASSEDSAALVDTIYF	TGTGCCAGCAGTGAGGACAGTGCGGCACTTGTCGACACCATATATTTT
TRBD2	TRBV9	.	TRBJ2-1	CASSVAPTSGRAGEQFF	TGTGCCAGCAGCGTAGCCCCTACTAGCGGGAGGGCCGGAGAGCAGTTCTTC
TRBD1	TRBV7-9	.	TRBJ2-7	CASNLQQGSDEQYF	TGTGCCAGCAACTTGCAACAGGGGTCGGACGAGCAGTACTTC
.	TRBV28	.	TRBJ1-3	CASSFGGSGNTIYF	TGTGCCAGCAGTTTTGGTGGCTCTGGAAACACCATATATTTT